This TCR beta chain was sequenced during a study of Tregs in tolerant kidney transplant recipients. With regard to this clone: Its target is not known.

Only in-frame clones appear in the TCRdb table, and some are missing; sequencing was by immunoSEQ multiplex PCR. The sample lists 200,000 to 300,000 clones, roughly 80% occurring once. This CDR3 contains 18 residues. The ends were cut back, 6 bases at V and 2 bases at J, with 23 bases in the middle. Germline assignment: CDR1 MRHNA and CDR2 SNTAGT. Study-level points and caveats: The most relevant donor-specific Treg TCRbeta repertoire apparently came from expansion with activated donor B cells. Findings come from small patient numbers and require larger validation. No direct test of biological reproducibility was done here.

Thawed PBMCs were FACS-sorted into unstimulated CD4+CD25+CD127- regulatory T cells, CD4+CD25- non-regulatory cells, CD4 and CD8 cells. The clonotype comes from a human donor in good health. Sequences were obtained from CD4+ T cells from blood. This rearrangement joins TRBV6-4 to TRBJ1-3; a possible D gene is TRBD1 (5 bases). The CDR3 loop reads CASRPGMNWGGTGNTIYF. Here the CDR3 DNA reads TGTGCCAGCAGGCCTGGTATGAATTGGGGGGGAACTGGAAACACCATATATTTT.